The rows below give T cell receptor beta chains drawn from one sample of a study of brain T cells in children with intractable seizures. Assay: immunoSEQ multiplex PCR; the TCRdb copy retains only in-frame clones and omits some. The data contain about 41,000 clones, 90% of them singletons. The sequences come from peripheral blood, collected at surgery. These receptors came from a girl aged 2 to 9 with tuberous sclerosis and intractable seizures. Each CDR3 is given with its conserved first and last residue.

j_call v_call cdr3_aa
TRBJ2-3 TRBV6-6 CASSSLGVTSTDTQYF
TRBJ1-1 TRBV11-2 CASSSSWTDQNTEAFF
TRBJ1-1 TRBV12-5 CASGIEGSSAFF
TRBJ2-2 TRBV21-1 CASSKVGGELFF
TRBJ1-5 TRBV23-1 CASSHLLLSGTGVYSNQPQHF
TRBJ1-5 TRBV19 CASSWGRNQPQHF
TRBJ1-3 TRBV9 CASSEGQGPGNTIYF
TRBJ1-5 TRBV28 CASRNRGLTGGDNQPQHF
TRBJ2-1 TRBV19 CASTPKGSGGPSSYNEQFF
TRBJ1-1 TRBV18 CASSDRDREGSTEAFF
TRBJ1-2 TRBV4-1 CASSQVFKEDYGYTF
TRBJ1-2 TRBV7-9 CASSLEGALGYTF
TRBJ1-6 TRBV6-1 CASSERATGSNSPLHF
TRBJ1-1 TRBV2 CASPGVTEAFF
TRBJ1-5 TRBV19 CASQGLDGNQPQHF
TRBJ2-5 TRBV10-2 CASSESHRKETQYF
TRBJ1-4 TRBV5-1 CASSLGTVNEKLFF
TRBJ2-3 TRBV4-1 CASSQDRQGAGGTDTQYF
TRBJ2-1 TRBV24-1 CATSESVYNEQFF
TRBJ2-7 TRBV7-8 CASSLVRLAGGFHEQYF
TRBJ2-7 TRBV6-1 CASSEGSIRAYEQYF
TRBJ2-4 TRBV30 CAWRVPGTGTFQYF
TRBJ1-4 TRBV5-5 CASSRQGYGSATNEKLFF
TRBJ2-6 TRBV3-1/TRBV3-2 CASNPDRGGGGANVLTF
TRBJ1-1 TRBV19 CASSIASTSNTEAFF
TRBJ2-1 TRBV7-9 CASSPTLNRDNEQFF
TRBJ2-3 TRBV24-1 CATSDLRDHTDTQYF
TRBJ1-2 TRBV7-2 CASSFGVRQGGYTF
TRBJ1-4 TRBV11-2 CASSFLGGEKLFF
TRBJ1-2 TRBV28 CASSLSARGIYGYTF
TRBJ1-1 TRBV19 CASSPEEVGVTEAFF
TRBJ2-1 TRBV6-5 CASSWGNEQFF
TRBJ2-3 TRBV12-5 CASGPGMVFLQRHSTDTQYF
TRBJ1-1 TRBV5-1 CASSLVYRGQTEAFF
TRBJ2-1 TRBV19 CASSLIAGGNNEQFF
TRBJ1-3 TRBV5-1 CASSLDVSGNTIYF
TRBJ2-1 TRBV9 CASAVGGNSYNEQFF
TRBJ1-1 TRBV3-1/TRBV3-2 CASSPTRGWTEAFF
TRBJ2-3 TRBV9 CASSVDSLAGGPATQYF
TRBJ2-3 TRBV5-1 CASSTGTSGPTDTQYF
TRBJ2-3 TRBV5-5 CASSLIVGRSTDTQYF